This T cell receptor beta chain was obtained from a study of T cell responses to AZD1222 COVID-19 vaccine. Study results and limitations: Possibly, clonal diversity was underestimated; donors were largely white British and included more females.

Trimming removed 1 base at V and 10 bases at J, with 10 bases between. The CDR3 contains 13 residues. Germline assignment: CDR1 LNHNV and CDR2 YYDKDF (reference sequence). A note on this clone: What it binds is not known.

TCRdb's table, derived via immunoSEQ multiplex PCR, lists solely in-frame clones and lacks some. Of about 110,000 clones in the sample, under 90% were seen once. V usage is TRBV15 and J usage is TRBJ1-4; the D is unclear. This sequence was found in an adult in good health. This specimen was peripheral blood, taken on day 0 of AZD1222 vaccination. The CDR3 DNA sequence: TGTGCCACCAGCAGAGGAGATCGGCGAAAACTGTTTTTT. It translates to CATSRGDRRKLFF.